These 30 T cell receptor beta chains were all obtained from the same sample, sequenced in a study of CD8 T cells in Susac syndrome. After extraction with the RNeasy kit, about 0.5 to 1 ug of the RNA was reverse transcribed using random hexamers. Each CDR3 protein gets one entry after TCRdb re-called the immunoSEQ multiplex PCR reads with MiXCR. The sample has about 100,000 distinct CDR3 sequences, approximately 92% seen once; the top ten hold roughly 0.32%. The source material was CD8+ T cells from PBMCs. These receptors were obtained from a human donor in good health.

This clonotype was seen just once. This chain uses TRBV5-1 with TRBJ2-1; 10 bases fit TRBD2. Trimming cost V 4 bases and J 10 bases; bases outside gene matches: 11. CDR3 size: 15 residues. CDR1 SGHRS and CDR2 YFSETQ come from the germline V gene. CDR3 in amino acids: CASSPTSGDFREQFF. CDR3 DNA sequence: TGCGCCAGCAGCCCCACTAGCGGGGATTTCAGAGAGCAGTTCTTC.

The chain combines TRBV29-1 with TRBJ2-2, with D uncertain. V was shortened by 0 bases and J by 4 bases, with 6 bases between the two germline ends. From germline, CDR1 is SQVTM and CDR2 ANQGSEA. This CDR3 is built from 13 residues. The chain's CDR3 is CSVEDPGTGELFF. The CDR3, as DNA: TGCAGCGTTGAAGATCCCGGCACCGGGGAGCTGTTTTTT.

The rearrangement uses TRBV30 and TRBJ1-1; D remains ambiguous. Germline V lookup: CDR1 GTSNPN, CDR2 SVGIG (reference sequence). The CDR3 extends over 14 amino acids. V dropped 0 bases and J dropped 1 base, with 9 bases sitting between them. This CDR3 reads CAWSVQQWNTEAFF. Here the CDR3 DNA reads TGTGCCTGGAGTGTCCAACAATGGAACACTGAAGCTTTCTTT.

The chain is built from TRBV3-1 and TRBJ1-2; 7 bases are shared with TRBD1. Germline CDR1 is LGHDT and CDR2 is YNNKEL (reference sequence). CDR3 size: 16 residues. V was pared by 1 base and J by 0 bases, with 5 bases of the junction left unmatched. CDR3 in amino acids: CASSQARDRANYGYTF. CDR3 nucleotides: TGTGCCAGCAGCCAAGCCCGGGACAGAGCTAACTATGGCTACACCTTC.

The genes are TRBV7-9 and TRBJ2-1; 10 nucleotides agree with TRBD2. The V gene's germline CDR1 is SEHNR and CDR2 FQNEAQ (reference sequence). Trimming at V came to 5 bases and at J to 4 bases, leaving 5 bases not matched to a gene. The CDR3 is 15 amino acids. As DNA, the CDR3 is TGTGCCAGCAGCCCACTAGCGGGGCTTTACAATGAGCAGTTCTTC. Protein product: CASSPLAGLYNEQFF.

V is TRBV6-5 and J is TRBJ2-7; perhaps TRBD2 as D (5 bases). CDR3 length: 15 amino acids. Trimming pared 0 bases from V and 3 bases from J, leaving 12 bases between. Germline lookup yields CDR1 MNHEY and CDR2 SVGAGI. The CDR3 here is CASSYSGLAYYEQYF. The CDR3 nucleotides read TGTGCCAGCAGTTACTCCGGGCTAGCCTACTACGAGCAGTACTTC.

The sample holds one count of this clonotype. V and J are TRBV20-1 and TRBJ2-7; D gene ambiguous. CDR1 DFQATT and CDR2 SNEGSKA come from the germline V gene (reference sequence). V shed 0 bases and J shed 1 base, with 7 bases lying between them. This CDR3 is built from 13 residues. The chain's CDR3 is CSARDPMSYEQYF. The CDR3 DNA sequence: TGCAGTGCTAGAGACCCAATGTCCTACGAGCAGTACTTC.

The rearrangement joins TRBV18 to TRBJ2-3; D unresolved. Looked up from germline, CDR1 is KGHSH and CDR2 is LQKENI. This CDR3 contains 15 residues. V shed 3 bases and J shed 1 base, with 11 bases lying between them. This CDR3 reads CASSPDWPGTDTQYF. The DNA for the CDR3 is TGTGCCAGCTCACCGGATTGGCCAGGCACAGATACGCAGTATTTT.

J is TRBJ1-2 and V is TRBV5-1, with 11 bases matching TRBD1. There are 15 residues in the CDR3. Germline V gene data show CDR1 as SGHRS and CDR2 as YFSETQ. With 4 bases clipped from V and 7 bases from J, the junction kept 9 bases outside the gene matches. For the CDR3, the DNA is TGCGCCAGCAGCGGGGCGGACAGGGGGCTCTTTGGCTACACCTTC. Translated: CASSGADRGLFGYTF.

The chain carries TRBV6-4 and TRBJ2-3; 13 positions agree with TRBD2. The V gene end was trimmed by 5 bases and the J gene end by 1 base; junction bases not matched to a gene: 12. CDR3 length: 19 residues. Germline CDR1 MRHNA, CDR2 SNTAGT. The CDR3 DNA reads as TGTGCCAGCAGTCCCTTTACTAGCGGGGGGGCTGGAGGCACAGATACGCAGTATTTT. Its translation is CASSPFTSGGAGGTDTQYF.

The V call is TRBV3-1, the J call TRBJ2-5; 8 bases are shared with TRBD1. Looked up from germline, CDR1 is LGHDT and CDR2 is YNNKEL (reference sequence). J was trimmed by 4 bases and V by 1 base; bases with no gene match: 5. CDR3 length: 15 amino acids. This CDR3 is CASSQAWTGLETQYF. DNA for the CDR3: TGTGCCAGCAGCCAAGCATGGACAGGGTTAGAGACCCAGTACTTC.

The chain employs TRBV19 and TRBJ2-5; TRBD2 aligns across 8 bases. The V gene's germline CDR1 is LNHDA and CDR2 SQIVND (reference sequence). The CDR3 consists of 14 residues. J was trimmed by 5 bases and V by 4 bases; bases with no gene match: 6. The CDR3 nucleotides read TGTGCCAGTAGTACATCGACTAGCGAGGAGACCCAGTACTTC. Translation: CASSTSTSEETQYF.

The chain couples TRBV29-1 to TRBJ1-2; D gene unclear. CDR1 is SQVTM and CDR2 is ANQGSEA in the germline V gene. V lost 7 bases and J 4 bases, leaving 16 bases between the germline ends. The CDR3 is made up of 13 amino acids. The CDR3 DNA reads TGCAGCGCTATTGGAACAGCATCCTATGGCTACACCTTC. It translates to CSAIGTASYGYTF.

The chain couples TRBV6-5 to TRBJ1-1; D is possibly TRBD1 (5 bases). Trimming cost V 0 bases and J 6 bases, with 11 bases left between them. This CDR3 is built from 14 residues. From germline, CDR1 is MNHEY and CDR2 SVGAGI. For the CDR3, the DNA is TGTGCCAGCAGTTACTCGTTGGGGGACGCTGAAGCTTTCTTT. Its protein product is CASSYSLGDAEAFF.

This chain connects TRBV29-1 to TRBJ2-7, with D maybe TRBD1 (5 bases). Deletions cut 1 base from V and 2 bases from J, with 9 bases between. This CDR3 spans 13 amino acids. The V gene's germline CDR1 is SQVTM and CDR2 ANQGSEA. The CDR3, as DNA: TGCAGCGTTGAAGGGGGCGCAGCCTACGAGCAGTACTTC. Translation gives CSVEGGAAYEQYF.

This clonotype was recorded only once. The rearrangement links TRBV10-1 to TRBJ2-5, with D possibly matching TRBD2 (5 bases). CDR3 length equals 16 residues. Germline V CDR1 and CDR2: WNHNN, SYGVQD (reference sequence). Trimming pared 4 bases from V and 5 bases from J, leaving 20 bases between. The chain's CDR3 is CASSGRGNSRRETQYF. The CDR3 nucleotides read TGCGCCAGCAGTGGACGTGGGAACTCCCGGAGGGAGACCCAGTACTTC.

The chain employs TRBV2 and TRBJ2-2; a weak D match, TRBD2 (5 bases). Between the trimmed V and J ends, which lost 4 bases and 9 bases, there was a span of 18 bases. The CDR3 runs 15 residues. The germline gives CDR1 SNHLY, CDR2 FYNNEI. The CDR3: CASSASSSRARELFF. CDR3 nucleotide sequence: TGTGCCAGCAGTGCCTCGTCTAGCCGAGCCCGGGAGCTGTTTTTT.

This chain uses TRBV2 with TRBJ1-1; D remains ambiguous. Trimming pared 10 bases from V and 5 bases from J, leaving 8 bases between. This CDR3 has 10 amino acids. Germline V CDR1 and CDR2: SNHLY, FYNNEI. The DNA of the CDR3 is TGTGCCATCCGGGAGACTGAAGCTTTCTTT. Translated, it gives CAIRETEAFF.

V gene TRBV13 combines with J gene TRBJ2-7; TRBD1 aligns across 10 bases. Germline CDR1 is PRHDT and CDR2 is FYEKMQ (reference sequence). The CDR3 is 16 residues long. The trim removed 1 base at V and 4 bases at J, leaving 7 bases unmatched. The CDR3 DNA reads TGTGCCAGCAGCTTAGCCTCGACAGGGGGCAGGTACGAGCAGTACTTC. Its protein product is CASSLASTGGRYEQYF. The full variable domain, rest sourced from reference TRBV13 and TRBJ2-7, is AAGVIQSPRHLIKEKRETATLKCYPIPRHDTVYWYQQGPGQDPQFLISFYEKMQSDKGSIPDRFSAQQFSDYHSELNMSSLELGDSALYFCASSLASTGGRYEQYFGPGTRLTVT.

The V call is TRBV7-9, the J call TRBJ2-2; D is unresolved. V gave up 7 bases and J gave up 6 bases, with 18 bases separating them. Germline values: CDR1 SEHNR, CDR2 FQNEAQ (reference sequence). The CDR3 length is 15 residues. CDR3 region: CASTERHGGAGELFF. The CDR3 DNA reads as TGTGCCAGCACCGAGCGACACGGTGGTGCCGGGGAGCTGTTTTTT. Full variable domain (rest looked up from reference TRBV7-9 and TRBJ2-2): DTGVSQNPRHKITKRGQNVTFRCDPISEHNRLYWYRQTLGQGPEFLTYFQNEAQLEKSRLLSDRFSAERPKGSFSTLEIQRTEQGDSAMYLCASTERHGGAGELFFGEGSRLTVL.

This chain joins TRBV2 and TRBJ2-1; D not certain. The germline gives CDR1 SNHLY, CDR2 FYNNEI. Trimming stripped 7 bases from V and 8 bases from J, with 12 bases between. The CDR3 is 12 amino acids. The CDR3 nucleotides are TGTGCCAGCACCGTGGCGGCGGATGAGCAGTTCTTC. Protein sequence: CASTVAADEQFF.

This chain links TRBV2 with TRBJ1-2, with D maybe TRBD1 (5 bases). Trimming took off 1 base at V and 4 bases at J, with 7 bases between the two ends. CDR3 length equals 13 residues. Germline CDR1 reads SNHLY; CDR2 reads FYNNEI. The CDR3 DNA reads TGTGCCAGCAGTGAAGTGGGGGTCTATGGCTACACCTTC. Encoded protein: CASSEVGVYGYTF.

The chain joins TRBV19 to TRBJ2-7, with 7 bases matching TRBD2. This CDR3 region has 15 residues. The germline gives CDR1 LNHDA, CDR2 SQIVND (reference sequence). Losses at the gene ends were 2 bases for V and 0 bases for J; bases not matched to a gene: 4. This chain's CDR3 is CASSIFGGGSYEQYF. The CDR3 nucleotides read TGTGCCAGTAGTATATTTGGCGGGGGCTCCTACGAGCAGTACTTC.

This sequence joins TRBV13 and TRBJ2-7; D call uncertain. The germline V gene encodes CDR1 PRHDT and CDR2 FYEKMQ (reference sequence). CDR3 length: 15 amino acids. V was pared by 1 base and J by 5 bases, with 15 bases between. The CDR3 DNA reads as TGTGCCAGCAGCTTAGACCCTAAAGGGAACCACGAGCAGTACTTC. This encodes CASSLDPKGNHEQYF.

This chain connects TRBV12-3 or TRBV12-4 to TRBJ2-1; D gene ambiguous. The CDR3 length is 14 residues. V shed 5 bases and J shed 1 base, with 9 bases lying between them. The CDR3 DNA sequence: TGTGCCAGCAGTCCCGGTCCGTCCTACAATGAGCAGTTCTTC. Translating it yields CASSPGPSYNEQFF.

The rearrangement joins TRBV4-1 to TRBJ2-7; perhaps TRBD1 as D (5 bases). The CDR3 runs to 13 residues. The V end lost 3 bases, the J end lost 2 bases, and 8 bases lay between the germline ends. CDR1 and CDR2 from the germline V gene are MGHRA and YSYEKL. The DNA for the CDR3 is TGCGCCAGCAGCCAGACAGCTACCTACGAGCAGTACTTC. This sequence encodes CASSQTATYEQYF.

This chain connects TRBV5-6 to TRBJ2-1; D is ambiguous. Germline lookup yields CDR1 SGHDT and CDR2 YYEEEE. The V end lost 1 base, the J end lost 9 bases, and 11 bases lay between the germline ends. The length of the CDR3 is 13 residues. In nucleotides, the CDR3 is TGTGCCAGCAGCTTGTTGGCCGCCCTTGAGCAGTTCTTC. This gives the protein CASSLLAALEQFF.

J is TRBJ2-1 and V is TRBV6-2 or TRBV6-3; D possibly corresponds to TRBD2 (6 bases). V dropped 5 bases and J dropped 4 bases, with 12 bases sitting between them. The CDR3 runs 14 residues. Per germline, CDR1 MNHEY and CDR2 SVGEGT. CDR3 DNA: TGTGCCAGCAGTCGACTAGAGGCATACAATGAGCAGTTCTTC. This codes for CASSRLEAYNEQFF.

This clonotype was recorded a few times. The chain employs TRBV18 and TRBJ2-7; D is unresolved. The CDR3 loop spans 12 amino acids. Germline-derived CDR1 and CDR2 are KGHSH and LQKENI. V dropped 2 bases and J dropped 3 bases, with 5 bases sitting between them. The DNA of the CDR3 is TGTGCCAGCTCACCAGGCATCTACGAGCAGTACTTC. Its protein is CASSPGIYEQYF. The variable domain in full, with the rest retrieved from reference TRBV18 and TRBJ2-7, is NAGVMQNPRHLVRRRGQEARLRCSPMKGHSHVYWYRQLPEEGLKFMVYLQKENIIDESGMPKERFSAEFPKEGPSILRIQQVVRGDSAAYFCASSPGIYEQYFGPGTRLTVT.

V is TRBV14 and J is TRBJ1-1, with unresolved D. This CDR3 spans 14 amino acids. V dropped 4 bases and J dropped 10 bases, with 19 bases sitting between them. In germline, CDR1 is SGHDN, CDR2 FVKESK. The CDR3 loop is CASSPRSHRVLAFF. Here the CDR3 DNA reads TGTGCCAGCAGCCCCAGGTCCCACCGGGTGCTAGCTTTCTTT.